This T cell receptor (beta chain) was obtained from a study of T cell repertoires in cytomegalovirus infection. About the research overall: CMV infection together with matching HLA type was indicated by public TCR beta signatures.

CDR3 length: 14 residues. CDR1 LNHDA and CDR2 SQIVND come from the germline V gene (reference sequence). After removal of 3 bases from V and 5 bases from J, the junction contained 4 bases not matched to a gene. Whole-study results and caveats: What dominated the ex vivo response were HLA-C-restricted CMV-specific TCR beta clonotypes. Public TCR beta family frequency separated CMV-and-HLA carriers, including in an independent cohort.

TCRdb re-called the reads with MiXCR, one entry per CDR3 protein. The sample lists about 89,000 distinct CDR3 sequences, less than 30% seen once, with roughly 71% in the top ten. As concerns this clonotype: Its antigen remains unidentified.

The receptor was derived from a human donor in good health (CMV status not recorded). Some clones in this sample may be carry-over from other donors' samples. The source material was CD8+ T cells from cultured PBMCs, sampled from culture after CMV antigen stimulation. The chain is built from TRBV19 and TRBJ2-1; TRBD2 matches at 7 bases. The CDR3 coding sequence is TGTGCCAGTAGTATGGGGGGGGGAAACAATGAGCAGTTCTTC. Translation gives CASSMGGGNNEQFF.